The source of this TCR beta chain is a study of T cells after yellow fever vaccination. As to this clonotype: The antigen is unknown.

Study results and limitations: Only a minor proportion of clonotypes was detected across both CD4 and CD8 compartments. Among primary-vaccination clones, most reappeared after the booster, at around 97% for CD4 and around 91% for CD8. Highly abundant clonotypes carried over from the bulk population could end up in FACS-sorted repertoires as contaminants.

In making TCR cDNA, 5'RACE template switching added a universal primer site and UMIs to it. TCRdb independently ran MiXCR on the 5' RACE reads; one entry per CDR3 protein. The sample lists more than 300,000 distinct CDR3 sequences, 6.8% seen once, with 15% to 20% in the top ten. From germline, CDR1 is LNHDA and CDR2 SQIVND (reference sequence). Trimming removed 1 base at V and 2 bases at J, with 11 bases between. The CDR3 is made up of 16 amino acids. The source is a man aged 18-30 years who received the YFV17D yellow fever vaccine. V gene TRBV19 combines with J gene TRBJ2-2; D unresolved. Sample: PBMCs, taken more than 40 days after the first yellow fever vaccination. The CDR3 loop is CASSIAGPINTGELFF. CDR3 coding DNA: TGTGCCAGTAGTATAGCTGGACCAATTAACACCGGGGAGCTGTTTTTT.